The 2 T cell receptor beta chains reported below all come from one sample, sequenced in a study of CD8 T cells in Susac syndrome. RNA amounts of about 0.45 to 1 ug underwent reverse transcription with random hexamers. MiXCR, run by TCRdb on the immunoSEQ multiplex PCR reads, gives a single entry per CDR3 protein. The sample lists a few hundred thousand distinct CDR3 sequences, about 89% occurring once. The sample taken for sequencing was CD8+ T cells from PBMCs. All receptors come from a human donor with multiple sclerosis.

V is TRBV6-5 and J is TRBJ1-2, with 8 positions matching TRBD1. Germline V gene data show CDR1 as MNHEY and CDR2 as SVGAGI. The CDR3 is 17 amino acids. The V and J ends lost 2 bases and 1 base, in that order; junction bases with no gene match: 9. The CDR3 sequence is CASSYVAGGMGNYGYTF. The CDR3 DNA follows: TGTGCCAGCAGTTACGTGGCAGGGGGCATGGGTAACTATGGCTACACCTTC.

V gene TRBV7-6 combines with J gene TRBJ2-2; TRBD1 is a possible D gene (5 bases). V was trimmed by 4 bases and J by 4 bases, leaving 16 bases between them. There are 16 residues in the CDR3. Germline V gives CDR1 SGHVS, CDR2 FNYEAQ. CDR3 bases: TGTGCCAGCAGCTCGACAGTCGGATTGACCACCGGGGAGCTGTTTTTT. Translation: CASSSTVGLTTGELFF.